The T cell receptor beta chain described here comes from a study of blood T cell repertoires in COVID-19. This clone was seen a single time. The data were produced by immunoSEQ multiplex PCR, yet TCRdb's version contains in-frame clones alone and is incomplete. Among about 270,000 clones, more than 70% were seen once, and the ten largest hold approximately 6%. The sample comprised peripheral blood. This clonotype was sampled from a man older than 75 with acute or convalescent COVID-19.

CDR3 loop: CASSQGSSGGAIDTQYF. The CDR3 nucleotides read TGTGCCAGCAGCCAAGGTTCTAGCGGGGGGGCTATCGATACGCAGTATTTT. The chain has TRBV14 and TRBJ2-3; 12 bases map to TRBD2. Germline CDR1 reads SGHDN; CDR2 reads FVKESK. The CDR3 totals 17 residues. V trimming: 1 base; J trimming: 6 bases; junction bases outside the gene matches: 8.